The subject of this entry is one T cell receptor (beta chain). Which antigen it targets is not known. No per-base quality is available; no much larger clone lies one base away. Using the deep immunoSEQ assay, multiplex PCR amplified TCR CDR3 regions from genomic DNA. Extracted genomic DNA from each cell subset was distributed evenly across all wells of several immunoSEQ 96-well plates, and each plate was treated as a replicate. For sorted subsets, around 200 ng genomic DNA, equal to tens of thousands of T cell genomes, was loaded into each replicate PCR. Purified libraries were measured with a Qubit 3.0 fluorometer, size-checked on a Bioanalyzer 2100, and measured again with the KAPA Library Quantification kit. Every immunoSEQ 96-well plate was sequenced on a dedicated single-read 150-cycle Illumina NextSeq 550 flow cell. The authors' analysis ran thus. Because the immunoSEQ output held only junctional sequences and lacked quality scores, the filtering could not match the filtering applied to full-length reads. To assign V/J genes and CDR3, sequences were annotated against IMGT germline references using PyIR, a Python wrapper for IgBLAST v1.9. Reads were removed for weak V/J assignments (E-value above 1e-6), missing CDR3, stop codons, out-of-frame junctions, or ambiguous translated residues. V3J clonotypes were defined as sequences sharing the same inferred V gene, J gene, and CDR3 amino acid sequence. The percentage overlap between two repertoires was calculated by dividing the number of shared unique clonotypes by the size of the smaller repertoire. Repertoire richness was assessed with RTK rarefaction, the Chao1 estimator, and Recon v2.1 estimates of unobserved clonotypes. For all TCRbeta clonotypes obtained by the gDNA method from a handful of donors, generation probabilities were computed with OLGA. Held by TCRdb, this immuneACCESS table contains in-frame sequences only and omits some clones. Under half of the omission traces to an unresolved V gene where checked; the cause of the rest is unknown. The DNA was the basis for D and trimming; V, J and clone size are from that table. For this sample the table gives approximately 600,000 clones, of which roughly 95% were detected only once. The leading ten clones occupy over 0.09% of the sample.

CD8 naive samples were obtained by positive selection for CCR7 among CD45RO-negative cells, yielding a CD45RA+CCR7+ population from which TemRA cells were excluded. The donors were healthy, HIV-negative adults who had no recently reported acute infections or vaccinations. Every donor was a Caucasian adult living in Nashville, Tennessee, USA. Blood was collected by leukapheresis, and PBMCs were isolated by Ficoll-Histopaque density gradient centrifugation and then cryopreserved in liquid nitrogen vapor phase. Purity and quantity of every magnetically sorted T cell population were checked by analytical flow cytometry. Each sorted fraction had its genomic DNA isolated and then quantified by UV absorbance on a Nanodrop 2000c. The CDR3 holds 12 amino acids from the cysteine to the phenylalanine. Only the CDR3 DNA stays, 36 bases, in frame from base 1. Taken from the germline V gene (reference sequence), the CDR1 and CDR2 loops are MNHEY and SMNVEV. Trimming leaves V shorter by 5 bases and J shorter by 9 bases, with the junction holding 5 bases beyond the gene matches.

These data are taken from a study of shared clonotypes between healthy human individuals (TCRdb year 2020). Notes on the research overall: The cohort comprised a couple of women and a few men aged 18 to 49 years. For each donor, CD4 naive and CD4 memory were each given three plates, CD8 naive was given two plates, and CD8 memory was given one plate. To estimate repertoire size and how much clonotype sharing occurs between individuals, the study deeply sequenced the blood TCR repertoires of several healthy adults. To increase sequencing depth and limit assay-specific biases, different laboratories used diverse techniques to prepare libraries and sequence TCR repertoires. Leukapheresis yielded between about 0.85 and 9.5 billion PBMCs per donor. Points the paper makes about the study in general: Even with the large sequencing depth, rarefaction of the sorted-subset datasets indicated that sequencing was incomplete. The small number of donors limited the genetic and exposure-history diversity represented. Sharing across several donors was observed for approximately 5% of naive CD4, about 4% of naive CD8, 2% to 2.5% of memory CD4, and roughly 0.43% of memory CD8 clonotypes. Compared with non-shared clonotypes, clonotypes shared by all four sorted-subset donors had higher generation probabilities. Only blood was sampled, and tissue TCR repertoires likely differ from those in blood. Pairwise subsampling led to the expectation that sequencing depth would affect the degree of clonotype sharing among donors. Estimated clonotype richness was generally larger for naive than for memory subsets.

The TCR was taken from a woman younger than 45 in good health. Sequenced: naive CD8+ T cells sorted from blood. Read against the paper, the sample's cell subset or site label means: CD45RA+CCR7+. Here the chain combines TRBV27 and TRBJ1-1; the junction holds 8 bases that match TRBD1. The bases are TGTGCCAGCAGTGGGACAGGACTTCAAGCTTTCTTT. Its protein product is CASSGTGLQAFF.